What follows are 10 T cell receptor beta chains derived from one specimen sequenced in a study of siplizumab effects on memory and regulatory T cells. These receptors' antigens are unknown. Clones were read by immunoSEQ multiplex PCR, and TCRdb kept only the in-frame ones, dropping some. The table lists about 13,000 clones, 30% to 40% of them singletons. The authors cocultured the mixed lymphocyte reaction cells at 37 degrees C for roughly 6 days. Sequenced sample: CFSE-low (dividing) CD8+ T cells sorted from an allogeneic mixed lymphocyte reaction. These receptors all stem from a human donor in good health; the cells came from an allogeneic mixed lymphocyte reaction.

This chain joins TRBV30 and TRBJ2-1, with 7 bases lining up with TRBD2. V gave up 7 bases and J gave up 8 bases; unmatched junction bases: 11. Germline-derived CDR1 and CDR2 are GTSNPN and SVGIG (reference sequence). The CDR3 is made up of 13 amino acids. The CDR3 reads CAYLREDADEQFF. The CDR3 DNA sequence: TGTGCCTACCTTCGGGAGGATGCGGATGAGCAGTTCTTC.

In its sample, this clone was seen a few times. CDR3 nucleotides: TGTGCCTGGAGTGGGGGGACTGGGTACACTGAAGCTTTCTTT. It yields the protein CAWSGGTGYTEAFF. The chain has TRBV30 and TRBJ1-1, with a weak D call TRBD1 (5 bases). Germline-derived CDR1 and CDR2 are GTSNPN and SVGIG (reference sequence). The CDR3 spans 14 residues. Trimming cost V 1 base and J 3 bases, with 12 bases left between them.

The V and J genes are TRBV13 and TRBJ2-5, with 10 bases fitting TRBD1. From germline, CDR1 is PRHDT and CDR2 FYEKMQ (reference sequence). Trimming took 5 bases from V and 5 from J; bases not matched to a gene: 5. The CDR3 covers 14 residues. In nucleotides, the CDR3 is TGTGCCAGCAGCCAGACAGGGGGCGGTGAGACCCAGTACTTC. Translating gives CASSQTGGGETQYF.

Relative to its sample, this clone is medium-sized. The chain joins TRBV19 to TRBJ2-6; no clear D. V lost 3 bases to trimming and J lost 0 bases, with 9 bases between them. The length of the CDR3 is 16 residues. Germline V gene lookup returns CDR1 LNHDA and CDR2 SQIVND (reference sequence). In DNA form, the CDR3 reads TGTGCCAGTAGTATGTGGGCCCACTCTGGGGCCAACGTCCTGACTTTC. Translation gives CASSMWAHSGANVLTF.

In this sample, this clone turned up once. The chain links TRBV7-3 to TRBJ2-5; no definite D call. Trimming removed 2 bases from V and 2 bases from J, with 6 bases in between. Germline CDR1 and CDR2: SGHTA and FQGTGA. This CDR3 spans 13 amino acids. The CDR3 DNA sequence: TGTGCCAGCAGCTTATCCTTACAAGAGACCCAGTACTTC. Residues: CASSLSLQETQYF.

The chain combines TRBV7-9 with TRBJ2-1; a possible D gene is TRBD1 (5 bases). The V gene lost 6 bases and the J gene lost 0 bases, with 15 bases spanning the gap. CDR3 size: 16 residues. Germline V CDR1 and CDR2: SEHNR, FQNEAQ (reference sequence). This CDR3 reads CASSRTLRGSYNEQFF. As DNA, the CDR3 is TGTGCCAGCAGTCGGACCTTAAGGGGCTCCTACAATGAGCAGTTCTTC.

V and J are TRBV4-1 and TRBJ2-1; D is possibly TRBD2 (6 bases). Trimming took 0 bases from V and 4 from J, leaving 13 bases between them. The CDR3 covers 16 residues. Germline CDR1 reads MGHRA; CDR2 reads YSYEKL. This CDR3 is CASSQDRLAKYNEQFF. DNA of the CDR3: TGCGCCAGCAGCCAAGATAGGCTAGCGAAGTACAATGAGCAGTTCTTC.

The chain couples TRBV4-2 to TRBJ2-7; possibly TRBD1 for D (6 bases). Trimming left V 3 bases short and J 2 bases short, with 14 bases between. The CDR3 runs 15 residues. CDR1 and CDR2 (germline): LGHNA, YNFKEQ. DNA of the CDR3: TGTGCCAGCAGCCACGCTACAGGGCTGGCCTACGAGCAGTACTTC. It yields the protein CASSHATGLAYEQYF.

A single count supports this clone. The CDR3 nucleotides are TGTGCCAGCAGCCGGTTGACAGGGGGGACGGGGGCCAACGTCCTGACTTTC. Its protein is CASSRLTGGTGANVLTF. This rearrangement joins TRBV7-9 to TRBJ2-6; 9 bases match TRBD1. Trimming cost V 5 bases and J 4 bases; bases outside gene matches: 9. This CDR3 has 17 residues. Germline CDR1 and CDR2: SEHNR and FQNEAQ (reference sequence).

The chain links TRBV7-6 to TRBJ2-5; D might be TRBD1 (5 bases). From germline, CDR1 is SGHVS and CDR2 FNYEAQ. CDR3 length equals 16 residues. V dropped 5 bases and J dropped 5 bases, with 21 bases sitting between them. The CDR3 sequence: CASSRDAGREGETQYF. For the CDR3, the DNA is TGTGCCAGCAGCCGAGACGCCGGCAGGGAAGGGGAGACCCAGTACTTC.